This T cell receptor beta chain was documented in a study of beta chain features in type 1 diabetes. Study conclusions and caveats: There was a possibility that cDNA sequencing over-represented cells with high TCR expression.

Only a few counts were recorded for this clone. The antigen is undetermined. Reverse transcribing all isolated RNA meant expressed TCRB transcripts were sequenced. TCRdb's table, derived via immunoSEQ multiplex PCR, lists solely in-frame clones and lacks some. The sample yields 250,000 to 300,000 clones, 8% seen once. Deletions cut 11 bases from V and 4 bases from J, with 20 bases between. The length of the CDR3 is 14 residues. Per the germline V gene, CDR1 is LNHDA and CDR2 is SQIVND (reference sequence). Sequences were obtained from central memory CD4+ T cells from blood. The sequence was collected from a woman between 18 and 29 years old in good health. The J gene is TRBJ2-5, the V gene TRBV19; tentative D call: TRBD2 (6 bases). Here the CDR3 DNA reads TGTGCCTCCAAACTTCGGGGGATCGGAGAGACCCAGTACTTC. It is translated as CASKLRGIGETQYF.